A single sample gave rise to the 18 T cell receptor beta chains below, sequenced in a study of blood T cell repertoires in COVID-19. Data came from immunoSEQ multiplex PCR; TCRdb stores just in-frame clones and leaves some out. The sample lists 31,000 or so clones, 85% to 90% occurring once. Sequenced input: peripheral blood. These receptors came from a man aged 80 or over with acute or convalescent COVID-19.

Regarding this clone: A junction boundary mismatches the germline segment, possibly from a read error. The chain recombines TRBV5-1 with TRBJ2-7; 7 nucleotides match TRBD1. CDR1 and CDR2 from the germline V gene are SGHRS and YFSETQ. The CDR3 runs 14 residues. This chain's CDR3 is CASSPGDSSHEQYF. The CDR3 nucleotides read TGCGCCAGCAGTCCCGGGGACAGCTCCCACGAGCAGTACTTC.

The chain employs TRBV6-5 and TRBJ1-5; D is possibly TRBD1 (6 bases). The V gene lost 6 bases and the J gene lost 7 bases, with 16 bases spanning the gap. The length of the CDR3 is 14 residues. Germline-derived CDR1 and CDR2 are MNHEY and SVGAGI. The CDR3: CASRPYREGQPQHF. The CDR3 nucleotides read TGTGCCAGCAGACCCTACAGGGAGGGGCAGCCCCAGCATTTT.

This clone was seen only once. The J gene is TRBJ1-4, the V gene TRBV19; TRBD1 might be the D (5 bases). V was pared by 6 bases and J by 7 bases, with 18 bases between. The length of the CDR3 is 15 residues. The V gene's germline CDR1 is LNHDA and CDR2 SQIVND (reference sequence). As DNA, the CDR3 is TGTGCCAGTAGCCCCTCGACCAGGGCAGTTGAAAAACTGTTTTTT. It specifies CASSPSTRAVEKLFF.

The CDR3 spells CASRGVRGYEQYF. DNA for the CDR3: TGTGCCAGCAGGGGCGTCAGGGGCTACGAGCAGTACTTC. V and J are TRBV6-5 and TRBJ2-7; weak D call: TRBD1 (6 bases). The germline CDR1 and CDR2 sequences are MNHEY and SVGAGI. Trimming left V 6 bases short and J 3 bases short, with 12 bases between. The length of the CDR3 is 13 residues.

The chain carries TRBV5-1 and TRBJ2-1, with 9 bases matching TRBD2. The CDR3 consists of 13 residues. The junction had 1 base not matched to a gene; V was cut back by 0 bases and J by 9 bases. The germline V gene has CDR1 SGHRS and CDR2 YFSETQ. CDR3 in amino acids: CASSLGLAAEQFF. CDR3 nucleotide sequence: TGCGCCAGCAGCTTGGGACTAGCGGCTGAGCAGTTCTTC.

This clone was seen a single time. The chain employs TRBV7-9 and TRBJ2-3; D is perhaps TRBD2 (5 bases). In germline, CDR1 is SEHNR, CDR2 FQNEAQ (reference sequence). The CDR3 is made up of 14 amino acids. V gave up 5 bases and J gave up 4 bases, with 13 bases separating them. CDR3 sequence: CASSPGLSPDTQYF. The CDR3 region has the DNA TGTGCCAGCAGCCCCGGACTCTCCCCAGATACGCAGTATTTT. The full variable domain, in which reference TRBV7-9 and TRBJ2-3 provide the parts outside the CDR3, is DTGVSQNPRHKITKRGQNVTFRCDPISEHNRLYWYRQTLGQGPEFLTYFQNEAQLEKSRLLSDRFSAERPKGSFSTLEIQRTEQGDSAMYLCASSPGLSPDTQYFGPGTRLTVL.

J is TRBJ2-1 and V is TRBV2; 8 nucleotides agree with TRBD1. J gave up 8 bases and V 4 bases, and 10 bases lay outside the gene matches. The length of the CDR3 is 15 residues. Per germline, CDR1 SNHLY and CDR2 FYNNEI. The CDR3 coding sequence is TGTGCCAGCAGTGTACTGTCAGGGGGCATTCATGAGCAGTTCTTC. Translation gives CASSVLSGGIHEQFF.

The chain joins TRBV7-8 to TRBJ1-5, with 7 bases that match TRBD1. CDR3 length equals 18 residues. The V segment lost 5 bases and the J segment 2 bases; nucleotides outside the gene matches: 15. In germline, CDR1 is SGHVS, CDR2 FQNEAQ. CDR3 in DNA: TGTGCCAGCAGCACCAGTCTACAGGGGAAGGTGCGCAATCAGCCCCAGCATTTT. Translated, it gives CASSTSLQGKVRNQPQHF.

This rearrangement joins TRBV5-8 to TRBJ2-5, with 10 bases aligning to TRBD1. V was pared by 4 bases and J by 2 bases, with 8 bases of the junction left unmatched. The germline CDR1 and CDR2 sequences are SGHTS and YDEGEE. The CDR3 extends over 16 amino acids. DNA for the CDR3: TGTGCCAGCAGCACCGTGAGACAGGGGGCTCAAGAGACCCAGTACTTC. Translated, it gives CASSTVRQGAQETQYF.

There are a few counts of this clone. In DNA, the CDR3 is TGTGCCAGCAGCGACCAAGGCAGGGGGCGAGGCTATGGCTACACCTTC. It encodes CASSDQGRGRGYGYTF. The chain uses TRBV2 and TRBJ1-2; 8 bases are a match to TRBD1. V lost 6 bases and J lost 4; bases outside the gene matches: 13. The CDR3 extends over 16 amino acids. The V gene's germline CDR1 is SNHLY and CDR2 FYNNEI.

The table lists this clone with a count of one. V gene TRBV5-1 combines with J gene TRBJ2-4; possibly TRBD1 for D (5 bases). CDR1 and CDR2 (germline): SGHRS, YFSETQ. The CDR3 has 14 residues. V lost 3 bases and J lost 3, with 10 bases in between. CDR3 protein: CASSYTQGKNIQYF. The CDR3 nucleotides are TGCGCCAGCAGCTACACCCAGGGCAAAAACATTCAGTACTTC.

This rearrangement joins TRBV19 to TRBJ1-2; D not certain. CDR3 length equals 12 residues. Germline assignment: CDR1 LNHDA and CDR2 SQIVND (reference sequence). V shed 5 bases and J shed 8 bases, with 12 bases lying between them. CDR3 DNA: TGTGCCAGTAGTTCGCACACCCTGGGCTACACCTTC. Protein: CASSSHTLGYTF.

V gene TRBV6-4 combines with J gene TRBJ2-1; 10 positions agree with TRBD2. With 6 bases clipped from V and 6 bases from J, the junction kept 2 bases outside the gene matches. There are 13 residues in the CDR3. Germline CDR1 MRHNA, CDR2 SNTAGT. CDR3 loop: CASRASGSNEQFF. The DNA of the CDR3 is TGTGCCAGCAGGGCTAGCGGGAGCAATGAGCAGTTCTTC.

This clone was counted once. CDR3 region: CASSQGDSSAYEQYF. The CDR3, as DNA: TGCGCCAGCAGCCAAGGGGACTCCTCCGCCTACGAGCAGTACTTC. The genes are TRBV4-1 and TRBJ2-7; D possibly corresponds to TRBD2 (6 bases). The CDR3 sequence is 15 residues long. CDR1 is MGHRA, CDR2 YSYEKL, per germline. V was shortened by 1 base and J by 2 bases, with 12 bases between the two germline ends.

The chain combines TRBV5-1 with TRBJ1-1, with 10 nucleotides matching TRBD1. The ends lost 0 bases at V and 3 bases at J; junction bases unmatched: 5. Germline assignment: CDR1 SGHRS and CDR2 YFSETQ. The CDR3 consists of 16 residues. The CDR3 reads CASSLGTGGLYTEAFF. CDR3 in DNA: TGCGCCAGCAGCTTGGGGACAGGGGGTTTATACACTGAAGCTTTCTTT.

The CDR3 nucleotides read TGTGCCAGCTCGCGGGCTAGGGGGCGAAATGAAAAACTGTTTTTT. This codes for CASSRARGRNEKLFF. J is TRBJ1-4 and V is TRBV18, with 7 bases fitting TRBD1. V shed 6 bases, J shed 5 bases, and the junction held 9 bases outside the gene matches. This CDR3 region has 15 residues. Germline V gene data show CDR1 as KGHSH and CDR2 as LQKENI.

This clone was seen a single time. The CDR3 loop reads CASSKGGEGLNYGYTF. The CDR3 DNA reads TGTGCCAGCAGCAAAGGGGGGGAGGGGCTCAACTATGGCTACACCTTC. The rearrangement joins TRBV21-1 to TRBJ1-2. TRBV21-1 is assigned pseudogene status. The CDR3 totals 16 residues.

The chain links TRBV12-1 to TRBJ2-3; the table's D call TRBD2 went unverified against the DNA. TRBV12-1 is given as a pseudogene. The CDR3 has 15 residues. CDR3 residues: CASSCHVAVTDTQYF. As DNA, the CDR3 is TGTGCCAGCAGCTGTCATGTAGCGGTAACAGATACGCAGTATTTT.